A single sample gave rise to the 32 T cell receptor beta chains below, sequenced in a study of OX40 agonist ivuxolimab in advanced cancers. Some clones are missing from TCRdb's copy, which holds only in-frame ones; the method was immunoSEQ multiplex PCR. The table includes some 87,000 clones, 75% to 95% detected once. This specimen consisted of CD4+ or CD8+ T cells sorted from blood, obtained in a trial of the OX40 agonist ivuxolimab. These receptor sequences come from an adult with an advanced solid tumor such as melanoma, head and neck, liver or kidney cancer.

This clone turned up a few times. V gene TRBV5-1 combines with J gene TRBJ2-1; 9 positions match TRBD2. Germline assignment: CDR1 SGHRS and CDR2 YFSETQ. CDR3 length: 16 amino acids. J was trimmed by 3 bases and V by 4 bases; bases with no gene match: 8. For the CDR3, the DNA is TGCGCCAGCAGCCTTCGCCCAGCGGGAGGCTACAATGAGCAGTTCTTC. It is translated as CASSLRPAGGYNEQFF.

The chain links TRBV6-6 to TRBJ2-7; TRBD1 or TRBD2 may be the D gene (5 bases each). Trimming cost V 2 bases and J 6 bases, with 14 bases left between them. The germline CDR1 and CDR2 sequences are MNHNY and SVGAGI (reference sequence). The CDR3 totals 14 residues. DNA of the CDR3: TGTGCCAGCAGTTACGGGGGATCCTTTGCCGAGCAGTACTTC. Residues: CASSYGGSFAEQYF.

The CDR3 coding sequence is TGTGCCAGCAGCGTCACCGGGACGAATGAGCAGTTCTTC. As protein: CASSVTGTNEQFF. This rearrangement joins TRBV5-4 to TRBJ2-1, with D perhaps matching TRBD1 or TRBD2 (5 bases each). This CDR3 has 13 residues. With 4 bases removed from V and 7 bases from J, the gap between germline ends came to 12 bases. CDR1 is SGHNT and CDR2 is YYREEE in the germline V gene (reference sequence).

DNA of the CDR3: TGTGCCAGTACCGCGATCAGGGGGCGCGGGGACACTGAAGCTTTCTTT. Protein product: CASTAIRGRGDTEAFF. This chain joins TRBV19 and TRBJ1-1; TRBD1 matches at 8 bases. The germline V gene encodes CDR1 LNHDA and CDR2 SQIVND (reference sequence). The CDR3 loop spans 16 amino acids. The V and J ends lost 7 bases and 3 bases, in that order; junction bases with no gene match: 13.

V usage is TRBV11-3 and J usage is TRBJ2-1; 7 nucleotides line up with TRBD1. V was pared by 1 base and J by 4 bases, with 7 bases of the junction left unmatched. The CDR3 sequence is 16 residues long. The germline CDR1 and CDR2 sequences are SGHNT and YENEEA. CDR3: CASSLVWDSLYNEQFF. Here the CDR3 DNA reads TGTGCCAGCAGCTTAGTTTGGGACAGCCTTTACAATGAGCAGTTCTTC.

V is TRBV5-1 and J is TRBJ2-7; D is possibly TRBD2 (5 bases). The germline CDR1 and CDR2 sequences are SGHRS and YFSETQ. Trimming cost V 3 bases and J 7 bases, with 11 bases left between them. There are 12 residues in the CDR3. CDR3 coding DNA: TGCGCCAGCAGCTGGGCGGGCCGGGAGCAGTACTTC. This sequence encodes CASSWAGREQYF.

This clone was recorded once. This chain joins TRBV7-9 and TRBJ1-5, with D unclear. Germline V gives CDR1 SEHNR, CDR2 FQNEAQ (reference sequence). The V end was cut by 1 base, the J end by 8 bases, with 6 bases between. The CDR3 runs 12 residues. The CDR3 DNA is TGTGCCAGCAGCTTAGGTCCGGAGCCCCAGCATTTT. This gives the protein CASSLGPEPQHF.

The rearrangement links TRBV7-9 to TRBJ1-1; D unresolved. From germline, CDR1 is SEHNR and CDR2 FQNEAQ (reference sequence). This CDR3 spans 14 amino acids. The V end was cut by 3 bases, the J end by 1 base, with 9 bases between. CDR3 DNA: TGTGCCAGCAGCTTTATTGGCGAGAACACTGAAGCTTTCTTT. This encodes CASSFIGENTEAFF.

The J gene is TRBJ1-1, the V gene TRBV10-3, with TRBD1 matching 12 bases. The CDR3 totals 18 residues. Per the germline V gene, CDR1 is ENHRY and CDR2 is SYGVKD. Trimming took 0 bases from V and 4 from J; bases not matched to a gene: 9. Written as DNA, the CDR3 is TGTGCCATCAGTGAGTCAGGTGGGACAGGGGGCCGGAGCACTGAAGCTTTCTTT. Protein: CAISESGGTGGRSTEAFF.

This clone was seen once. V is TRBV6-5 and J is TRBJ2-7; either TRBD1 or TRBD2 may fit D (5 bases each). This CDR3 has 14 residues. Trimming cost V 4 bases and J 0 bases, with 10 bases left between them. Germline CDR1 reads MNHEY; CDR2 reads SVGAGI. In nucleotides, the CDR3 is TGTGCCAGCAGTTTATGGGACCGCTCCTACGAGCAGTACTTC. Translating gives CASSLWDRSYEQYF.

The chain uses TRBV11-3 and TRBJ2-7; D remains ambiguous. This CDR3 contains 11 residues. Germline V lookup: CDR1 SGHNT, CDR2 YENEEA. V lost 6 bases and J 5 bases, leaving 8 bases between the germline ends. CDR3 nucleotides: TGTGCCAGCAGATGGAAGGACGAGCAGTACTTC. Translated: CASRWKDEQYF.

This CDR3 reads CASSAQTGQGRETQYF. The CDR3 region has the DNA TGTGCCAGCAGCGCCCAGACGGGACAGGGGAGGGAGACCCAGTACTTC. The chain recombines TRBV7-2 with TRBJ2-5; 10 nucleotides line up with TRBD1. The CDR3 is 16 amino acids. The germline V gene has CDR1 SGHTA and CDR2 FQGNSA. V lost 5 bases and J lost 5; bases outside the gene matches: 11.

The rearrangement links TRBV5-4 to TRBJ2-1; weak D call: TRBD1 (6 bases). Germline V gene sequence: CDR1 SGHNT, CDR2 YYREEE (reference sequence). This CDR3 region has 16 residues. V dropped 4 bases and J dropped 1 base, with 15 bases sitting between them. The DNA of the CDR3 is TGTGCCAGCAGCACCCCGGGACAAATATCCTACAATGAGCAGTTCTTC. Residues: CASSTPGQISYNEQFF.

The chain combines TRBV18 with TRBJ2-1; 7 nucleotides match TRBD2. In germline, CDR1 is KGHSH, CDR2 LQKENI. With V trimmed by 3 bases and J by 7 bases, 15 bases remained unmatched. This CDR3 has 17 residues. CDR3 loop: CASSPFAITGAGNEQFF. CDR3 sequence (DNA): TGTGCCAGCTCACCTTTCGCCATTACAGGAGCGGGGAATGAGCAGTTCTTC.

The V and J genes are TRBV7-9 and TRBJ2-7; 7 bases match TRBD1. The CDR3 length is 16 residues. Germline-derived CDR1 and CDR2 are SEHNR and FQNEAQ (reference sequence). Germline trimming cut 5 bases from V and 3 bases from J; bases unmatched to any gene: 13. The chain's CDR3 is CASSSLSGTADYEQYF. The CDR3 DNA sequence: TGTGCCAGCAGCAGTTTATCCGGGACAGCGGACTACGAGCAGTACTTC.

This rearrangement joins TRBV2 to TRBJ2-7, with a tentative D call TRBD2 (6 bases). The CDR3 extends over 15 amino acids. The V and J ends lost 4 bases and 9 bases respectively, with 22 bases between them. The germline V gene encodes CDR1 SNHLY and CDR2 FYNNEI. CDR3 region: CASSATGLTLRGQYF. The CDR3 region has the DNA TGTGCCAGCAGTGCCACGGGACTTACCCTACGAGGGCAGTACTTC.

V gene TRBV11-2 combines with J gene TRBJ2-3; the D gene is possibly TRBD1 (5 bases). Looked up from germline, CDR1 is SGHAT and CDR2 is FQNNGV. There are 16 residues in the CDR3. Trimming took off 5 bases at V and 0 bases at J, with 15 bases between the two ends. Here the CDR3 reads CASSLGALLSTDTQYF. The CDR3, as DNA: TGTGCCAGCAGCCTAGGGGCCTTACTTAGCACAGATACGCAGTATTTT.

This chain connects TRBV6-4 to TRBJ1-2; D is perhaps TRBD1 (6 bases). This CDR3 has 17 amino acids. Between the trimmed V and J ends, which lost 0 bases and 6 bases, there was a span of 20 bases. Looked up from germline, CDR1 is MRHNA and CDR2 is SNTAGT. CDR3: CASSDSGMGTPVNGYTF. DNA for the CDR3: TGTGCCAGCAGTGACTCGGGGATGGGGACACCCGTAAATGGCTACACCTTC.

The chain combines TRBV19 with TRBJ1-2; D gene unclear. The germline CDR1 and CDR2 sequences are LNHDA and SQIVND (reference sequence). The V end lost 5 bases, the J end lost 6 bases, and 13 bases lay between the germline ends. This CDR3 is 13 amino acids long. This CDR3 reads CASSLAPGNGYTF. The CDR3 DNA follows: TGTGCCAGTAGTTTGGCCCCTGGGAATGGCTACACCTTC. Supplemented by reference TRBV19 and TRBJ1-2, the full variable domain reads DGGITQSPKYLFRKEGQNVTLSCEQNLNHDAMYWYRQDPGQGLRLIYYSQIVNDFQKGDIAEGYSVSREKKESFPLTVTSAQKNPTAFYLCASSLAPGNGYTFGSGTRLTVV.

The chain carries TRBV28 and TRBJ2-5; a weak D match, TRBD1 (5 bases). This CDR3 has 16 residues. V dropped 2 bases and J dropped 6 bases, with 19 bases sitting between them. CDR1 MDHEN and CDR2 SYDVKM come from the germline V gene. As DNA, the CDR3 is TGTGCCAGCAGTTTAAGTCAGGGATGGGGCATCCAGACCCAGTACTTC. Translated: CASSLSQGWGIQTQYF.

The chain employs TRBV18 and TRBJ1-3; 7 nucleotides line up with TRBD1. Germline values: CDR1 KGHSH, CDR2 LQKENI. This CDR3 spans 16 amino acids. V lost 0 bases and J lost 4; bases outside the gene matches: 6. CDR3 sequence (DNA): TGTGCCAGCTCACCACCGAACCGACAGGGAGGAAACACCATATATTTT. Protein sequence: CASSPPNRQGGNTIYF.

V usage is TRBV7-8 and J usage is TRBJ1-2; D uncertain. The V gene lost 3 bases and the J gene lost 6 bases, with 14 bases spanning the gap. The CDR3 consists of 14 residues. Germline CDR1 reads SGHVS; CDR2 reads FQNEAQ. Here the CDR3 DNA reads TGTGCCAGCAGCTTGACTGGGGATAGCGATGGCTACACCTTC. Its protein product is CASSLTGDSDGYTF.

This chain links TRBV11-2 with TRBJ2-1; 8 bases align to TRBD2. With V trimmed by 1 base and J by 8 bases, 7 bases remained unmatched. CDR3 size: 15 residues. Germline lookup yields CDR1 SGHAT and CDR2 FQNNGV. In DNA form, the CDR3 reads TGTGCCAGCAGCTTAGTCGAGCGGGGGAACCATGAGCAGTTCTTC. It is translated as CASSLVERGNHEQFF.

The chain combines TRBV7-2 with TRBJ2-5; no firm D call. The CDR3 runs 13 residues. From germline, CDR1 is SGHTA and CDR2 FQGNSA. V dropped 2 bases and J dropped 11 bases, with 15 bases sitting between them. The CDR3 spells CASSLLAAAEQYF. CDR3 nucleotide sequence: TGTGCCAGCAGCTTACTGGCAGCCGCGGAGCAGTACTTC.

The chain links TRBV5-4 to TRBJ2-7, with TRBD2 matching over 12 bases. The CDR3 runs 16 residues. V was clipped by 2 bases and J by 4 bases; unmatched bases: 7. CDR1 and CDR2 (germline): SGHNT, YYREEE (reference sequence). The chain's CDR3 is CASSLSLAGGKYEQYF. The CDR3 region has the DNA TGTGCCAGCAGCTTATCCCTAGCGGGGGGGAAATACGAGCAGTACTTC.

V usage is TRBV10-3 and J usage is TRBJ1-5, with 9 bases aligning to TRBD1. In germline, CDR1 is ENHRY, CDR2 SYGVKD. The CDR3 consists of 13 residues. The J segment lost 3 bases and the V segment lost 10 bases, leaving 4 bases of the junction unmatched. The DNA for the CDR3 is TGTGCCACCGGGACAGGGCCCAATCAGCCCCAGCATTTT. It codes for CATGTGPNQPQHF.

In this sample, this clone turned up once. V usage is TRBV6-1 and J usage is TRBJ1-2, with D possibly TRBD1 on 5 matching bases. Germline V CDR1 and CDR2: MNHNS, SASEGT. Trimming cost V 6 bases and J 1 base, with 15 bases left between them. The CDR3 covers 15 residues. CDR3 bases: TGTGCCAGCAGGACCGGGGACGGGAATAACTATGGCTACACCTTC. Protein: CASRTGDGNNYGYTF.

This clone has only one observation. V is TRBV28 and J is TRBJ1-1; D is unresolved. Trimming took off 6 bases at V and 11 bases at J, with 16 bases between the two ends. Germline-derived CDR1 and CDR2 are MDHEN and SYDVKM. The CDR3 sequence is 12 residues long. The CDR3 loop is CASSHFPERAFF. For the CDR3, the DNA is TGTGCCAGCAGCCATTTCCCAGAAAGGGCTTTCTTT.

The chain joins TRBV14 to TRBJ2-7; TRBD1 agrees at 7 bases. Looked up from germline, CDR1 is SGHDN and CDR2 is FVKESK. This CDR3 has 19 amino acids. The J segment lost 0 bases and the V segment lost 4 bases, leaving 18 bases of the junction unmatched. As DNA, the CDR3 is TGTGCCAGCAGCCCAGAGGGGGCTAAGGTGGCGATTAGCTCCTACGAGCAGTACTTC. As protein: CASSPEGAKVAISSYEQYF.

This chain connects TRBV7-2 to TRBJ1-5; no reliable D call. The CDR3 is 15 amino acids. CDR1 SGHTA and CDR2 FQGNSA come from the germline V gene. Trimming stripped 3 bases from V and 1 base from J, with 10 bases between. The CDR3 region is CASSLGDRSNQPQHF. The DNA of the CDR3 is TGTGCCAGCAGCTTGGGCGATAGAAGCAATCAGCCCCAGCATTTT.

This chain uses TRBV5-1 with TRBJ2-2; D perhaps matches TRBD2 (5 bases). The CDR3 is 14 residues long. From germline, CDR1 is SGHRS and CDR2 YFSETQ. Trimming removed 0 bases from V and 7 bases from J, with 10 bases in between. The CDR3 protein is CASSLGLGIGELFF. In nucleotides, the CDR3 is TGCGCCAGCAGCTTGGGGCTCGGGATCGGGGAGCTGTTTTTT.

The CDR3, as DNA: TGCGCCAGCAGCTCAGTCACGGTGGGAGATACGCAGTATTTT. As protein: CASSSVTVGDTQYF. The gene calls are TRBV5-1 and TRBJ2-3; no clear D. Looked up from germline, CDR1 is SGHRS and CDR2 is YFSETQ. The CDR3 loop spans 14 amino acids. Trimming took off 3 bases at V and 5 bases at J, with 13 bases between the two ends.